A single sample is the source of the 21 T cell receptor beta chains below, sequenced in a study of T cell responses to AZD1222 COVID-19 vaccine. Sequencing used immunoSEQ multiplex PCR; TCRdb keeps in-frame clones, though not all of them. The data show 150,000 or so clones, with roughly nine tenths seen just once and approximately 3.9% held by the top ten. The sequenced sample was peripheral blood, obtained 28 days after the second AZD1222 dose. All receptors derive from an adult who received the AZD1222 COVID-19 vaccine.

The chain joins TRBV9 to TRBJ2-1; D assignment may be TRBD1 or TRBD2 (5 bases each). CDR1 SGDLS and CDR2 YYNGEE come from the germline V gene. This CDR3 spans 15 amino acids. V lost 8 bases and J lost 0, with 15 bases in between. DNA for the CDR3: TGTGCCAGTGCTATCGAGGGGACCTCCTACAATGAGCAGTTCTTC. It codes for CASAIEGTSYNEQFF.

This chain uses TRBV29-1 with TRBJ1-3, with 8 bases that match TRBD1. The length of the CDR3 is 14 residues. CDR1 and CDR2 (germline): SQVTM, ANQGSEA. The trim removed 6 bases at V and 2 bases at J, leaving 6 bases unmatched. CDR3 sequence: CSVEQGDAGNTIYF. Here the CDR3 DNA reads TGCAGCGTGGAACAGGGGGACGCTGGAAACACCATATATTTT.

The CDR3 here is CASSRLAHTGELFF. CDR3 in DNA: TGTGCCAGCAGCAGACTAGCGCACACCGGGGAGCTGTTTTTT. The V and J genes are TRBV9 and TRBJ2-2; TRBD2 matches at 8 bases. Germline V gene sequence: CDR1 SGDLS, CDR2 YYNGEE. The length of the CDR3 is 14 residues. V trimming: 4 bases; J trimming: 3 bases; junction bases outside the gene matches: 2.

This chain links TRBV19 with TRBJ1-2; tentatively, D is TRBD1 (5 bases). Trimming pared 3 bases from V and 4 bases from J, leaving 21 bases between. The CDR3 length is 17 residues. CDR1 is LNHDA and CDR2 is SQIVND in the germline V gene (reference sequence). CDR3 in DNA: TGTGCCAGTAGTATTCAAGGGGATCAAGTCCAGCGCTATGGCTACACCTTC. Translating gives CASSIQGDQVQRYGYTF.

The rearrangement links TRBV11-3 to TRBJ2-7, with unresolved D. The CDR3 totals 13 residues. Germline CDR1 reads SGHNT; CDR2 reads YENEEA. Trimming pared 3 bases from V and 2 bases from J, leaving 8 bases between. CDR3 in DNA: TGTGCCAGCAGCTTTCCCGGAACCTACGAGCAGTACTTC. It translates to CASSFPGTYEQYF.

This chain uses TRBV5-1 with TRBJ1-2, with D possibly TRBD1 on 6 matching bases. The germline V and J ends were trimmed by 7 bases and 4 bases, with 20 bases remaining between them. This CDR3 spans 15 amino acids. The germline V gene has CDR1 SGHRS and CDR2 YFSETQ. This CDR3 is CASRPSGVTSYGYTF. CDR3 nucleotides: TGCGCCAGCCGGCCGTCAGGGGTAACGTCCTATGGCTACACCTTC.

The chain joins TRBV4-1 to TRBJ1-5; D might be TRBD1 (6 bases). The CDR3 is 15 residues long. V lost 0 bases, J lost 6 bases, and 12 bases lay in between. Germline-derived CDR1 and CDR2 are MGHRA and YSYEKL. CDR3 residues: CASSQDFGGRQPQHF. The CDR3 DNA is TGCGCCAGCAGCCAAGATTTCGGGGGCCGTCAGCCCCAGCATTTT.

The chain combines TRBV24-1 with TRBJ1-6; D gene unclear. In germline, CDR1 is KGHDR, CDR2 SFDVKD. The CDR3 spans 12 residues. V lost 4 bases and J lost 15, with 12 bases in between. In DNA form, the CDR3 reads TGTGCCACCAGTGAGTCTGGTATTCTCCTCCACTTT. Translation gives CATSESGILLHF.

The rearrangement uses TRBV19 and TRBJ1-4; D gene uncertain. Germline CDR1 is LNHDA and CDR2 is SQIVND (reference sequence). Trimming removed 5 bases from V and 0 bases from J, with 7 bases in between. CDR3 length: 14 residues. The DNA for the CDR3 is TGTGCCAGTAGTCTCGGTGCAACTAATGAAAAACTGTTTTTT. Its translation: CASSLGATNEKLFF.

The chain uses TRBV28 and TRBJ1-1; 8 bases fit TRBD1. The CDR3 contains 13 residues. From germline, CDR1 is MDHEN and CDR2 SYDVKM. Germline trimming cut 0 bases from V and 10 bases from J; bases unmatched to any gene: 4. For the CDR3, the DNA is TGTGCCAGCAGTTTATGGGGCCAGGGGGCAGCTTTCTTT. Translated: CASSLWGQGAAFF.

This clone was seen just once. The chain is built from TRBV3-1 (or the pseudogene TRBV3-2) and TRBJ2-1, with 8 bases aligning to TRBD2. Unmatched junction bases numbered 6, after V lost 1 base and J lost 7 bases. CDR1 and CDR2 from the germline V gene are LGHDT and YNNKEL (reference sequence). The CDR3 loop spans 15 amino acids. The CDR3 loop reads CASSQASGRVNEQFF. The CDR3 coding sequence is TGTGCCAGCAGCCAAGCAAGCGGGAGAGTGAATGAGCAGTTCTTC.

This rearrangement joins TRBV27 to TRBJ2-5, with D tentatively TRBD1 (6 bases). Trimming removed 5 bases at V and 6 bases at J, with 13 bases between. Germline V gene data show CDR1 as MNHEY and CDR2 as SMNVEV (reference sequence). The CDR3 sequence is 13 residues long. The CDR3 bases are TGTGCCAGCAGTCTATTAGGGGGACAGACCCAGTACTTC. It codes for CASSLLGGQTQYF.

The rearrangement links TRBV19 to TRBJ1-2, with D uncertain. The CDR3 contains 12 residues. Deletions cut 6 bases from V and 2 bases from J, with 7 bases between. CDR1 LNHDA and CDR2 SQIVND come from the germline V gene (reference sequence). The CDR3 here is CASRSGNYGYTF. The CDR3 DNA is TGTGCCAGTAGGAGTGGGAACTATGGCTACACCTTC.

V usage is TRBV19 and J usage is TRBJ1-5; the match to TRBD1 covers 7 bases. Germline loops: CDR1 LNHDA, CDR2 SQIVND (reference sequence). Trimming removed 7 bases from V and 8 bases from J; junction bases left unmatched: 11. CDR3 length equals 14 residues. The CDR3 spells CASTLSGGAKPQHF. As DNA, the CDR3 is TGTGCCAGTACCTTATCAGGGGGGGCGAAGCCCCAGCATTTT.

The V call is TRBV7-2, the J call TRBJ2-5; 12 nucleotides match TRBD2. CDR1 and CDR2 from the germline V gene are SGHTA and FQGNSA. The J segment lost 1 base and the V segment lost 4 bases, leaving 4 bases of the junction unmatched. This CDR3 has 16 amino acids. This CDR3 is CASSYRLAGAQETQYF. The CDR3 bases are TGTGCCAGCAGCTACCGACTAGCGGGGGCCCAAGAGACCCAGTACTTC.

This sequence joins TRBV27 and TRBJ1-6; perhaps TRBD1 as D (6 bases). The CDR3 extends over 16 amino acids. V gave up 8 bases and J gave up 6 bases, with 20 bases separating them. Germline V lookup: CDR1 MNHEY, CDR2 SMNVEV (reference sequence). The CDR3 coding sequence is TGTGCCAGCGGAACCATCGTCGGGGGGCTTAATTCACCCCTCCACTTT. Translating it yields CASGTIVGGLNSPLHF.

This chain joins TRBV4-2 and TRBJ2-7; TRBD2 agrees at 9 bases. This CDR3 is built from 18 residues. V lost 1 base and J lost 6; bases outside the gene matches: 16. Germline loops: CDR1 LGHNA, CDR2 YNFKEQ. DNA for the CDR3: TGTGCCAGCAGCCAAGTTACCAGGGCGGGGGGGGTTCCTGGCGAGCAGTACTTC. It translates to CASSQVTRAGGVPGEQYF.

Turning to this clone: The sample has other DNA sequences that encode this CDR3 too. Here the CDR3 DNA reads TGTGCCAGCAGCCAACAGGGGGCTGCCACTGAAGCTTTCTTT. Its protein product is CASSQQGAATEAFF. J is TRBJ1-1 and V is TRBV3-1 (or the pseudogene TRBV3-2); 8 bases agree with TRBD1. The CDR3 runs to 14 residues. Germline loops: CDR1 LGHDT, CDR2 YNNKEL (reference sequence). Unmatched junction bases numbered 3, after V lost 2 bases and J lost 4 bases.

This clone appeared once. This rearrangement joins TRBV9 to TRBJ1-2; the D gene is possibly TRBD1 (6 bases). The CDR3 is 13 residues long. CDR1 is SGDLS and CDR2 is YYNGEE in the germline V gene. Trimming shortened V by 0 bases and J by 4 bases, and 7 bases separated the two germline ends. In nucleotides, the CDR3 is TGTGCCAGCAGCGTAGAAGGGGGCTATGGCTACACCTTC. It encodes CASSVEGGYGYTF.

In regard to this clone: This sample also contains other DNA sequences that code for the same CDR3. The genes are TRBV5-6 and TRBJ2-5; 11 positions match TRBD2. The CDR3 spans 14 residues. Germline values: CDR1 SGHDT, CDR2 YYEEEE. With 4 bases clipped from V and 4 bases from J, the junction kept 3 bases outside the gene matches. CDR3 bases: TGTGCCAGCAGCCTAGCGGGGGGTCCAGAGACCCAGTACTTC. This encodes CASSLAGGPETQYF.

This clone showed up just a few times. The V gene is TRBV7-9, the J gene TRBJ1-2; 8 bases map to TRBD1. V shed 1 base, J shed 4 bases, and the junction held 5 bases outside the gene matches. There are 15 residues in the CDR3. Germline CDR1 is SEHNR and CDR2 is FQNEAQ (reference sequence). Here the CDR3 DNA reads TGTGCCAGCAGCTTAGGCCCAGGGGGCGCCTATGGCTACACCTTC. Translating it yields CASSLGPGGAYGYTF.